Each of the 14 T cell receptor beta chains below was sequenced from the same sample in a study of cytomegalovirus exposure and HLA in healthy donors. 13 Jbeta primers and 60 Vbeta primers were used for the PCR. The method was immunoSEQ multiplex PCR; TCRdb's version includes in-frame clones alone and lacks a portion of them. The table has about 120,000 clones, 9% to 10% seen once. Sequencing was carried out using PBMCs. The source of these receptors is a man aged 25-45 years in good health and CMV-seronegative.

The V and J genes are TRBV6-1 and TRBJ1-4; 9 positions agree with TRBD1. The CDR3 consists of 15 residues. Germline V gene data show CDR1 as MNHNS and CDR2 as SASEGT. With V trimmed by 0 bases and J by 12 bases, 8 bases remained unmatched. CDR3 loop: CASSEAPGQGTELFF. CDR3 DNA sequence: TGTGCCAGCAGTGAAGCACCGGGACAGGGTACGGAACTGTTTTTT.

The chain recombines TRBV7-2 with TRBJ2-5, with 7 bases identical to TRBD1. V lost 4 bases and J lost 5; bases outside the gene matches: 10. The CDR3 is made up of 15 amino acids. The germline gives CDR1 SGHTA, CDR2 FQGNSA. The CDR3 here is CASSSRRQGGETQYF. The CDR3 DNA reads as TGTGCCAGCAGCTCCCGAAGACAGGGTGGGGAGACCCAGTACTTC.

The sample holds a few counts of this clone. The J gene is TRBJ2-2, the V gene TRBV30; D might be TRBD1 (6 bases). Germline V gene lookup returns CDR1 GTSNPN and CDR2 SVGIG (reference sequence). CDR3 length: 15 residues. Trimming stripped 3 bases from V and 2 bases from J, with 13 bases between. The CDR3 DNA reads TGTGCCTGGAGGGGGGCAGGGGTTAACACCGGGGAGCTGTTTTTT. Translated, it gives CAWRGAGVNTGELFF.

In its sample, this clone was seen a few times. The rearrangement links TRBV7-2 to TRBJ1-1, with 9 bases matching TRBD1. V lost 7 bases, J lost 3 bases, and 6 bases stayed unmatched. Germline CDR1 is SGHTA and CDR2 is FQGNSA. The CDR3 has 14 residues. DNA for the CDR3: TGTGCCAGCACCCTACAGGGGGCACACACTGAAGCTTTCTTT. Its translation is CASTLQGAHTEAFF.

The table lists this clone with a few counts. The chain couples TRBV19 to TRBJ1-5; no reliable D call. CDR1 is LNHDA and CDR2 is SQIVND in the germline V gene (reference sequence). Deletions cut 3 bases from V and 2 bases from J, with 14 bases between. The CDR3 sequence is 16 residues long. CDR3 nucleotides: TGTGCCAGTAGTATGAAGGCGGGTAGGGGCAATCAGCCCCAGCATTTT. Translated: CASSMKAGRGNQPQHF.

This clone was counted a few times. DNA for the CDR3: TGTGCCAGCCTCACGTGGGGCAGGTCCACCTACGAGCAGTACTTC. It is translated as CASLTWGRSTYEQYF. This chain connects TRBV28 to TRBJ2-7; tentatively, D is TRBD1 (5 bases). Germline CDR1 MDHEN, CDR2 SYDVKM. Trimming removed 8 bases at V and 2 bases at J, with 19 bases between. This CDR3 has 15 amino acids.

This clone has only a few counts. The chain combines TRBV7-6 with TRBJ2-2, with D perhaps TRBD1 (6 bases). The ends were cut back, 2 bases at V and 2 bases at J, with 15 bases in the middle. This CDR3 has 17 amino acids. Looked up from germline, CDR1 is SGHVS and CDR2 is FNYEAQ. The CDR3: CASSLMSGRGNTGELFF. CDR3 nucleotides: TGTGCCAGCAGCTTAATGTCCGGCAGGGGTAACACCGGGGAGCTGTTTTTT.

In its sample, this clone was seen a few times. CDR3 amino acids: CASSLRDRVAGELFF. The DNA of the CDR3 is TGTGCCAGCAGCCTCCGGGACAGGGTGGCCGGGGAGCTGTTTTTT. The chain has TRBV14 and TRBJ2-2; 9 bases agree with TRBD1. This CDR3 region has 15 residues. CDR1 is SGHDN, CDR2 FVKESK, per germline. The V and J ends lost 4 bases and 6 bases, in that order; junction bases with no gene match: 6.

The chain links TRBV7-9 to TRBJ1-1; 9 bases are shared with TRBD1. V shed 4 bases and J 6 bases; nucleotides not matched to a gene: 6. Germline lookup yields CDR1 SEHNR and CDR2 FQNEAQ (reference sequence). CDR3 size: 14 residues. The CDR3 loop reads CASSSGTGTSEAFF. The DNA for the CDR3 is TGTGCCAGCAGCTCCGGGACAGGGACCTCTGAAGCTTTCTTT.

The chain links TRBV6-6 to TRBJ1-2; perhaps TRBD1 as D (6 bases). Germline CDR1 and CDR2: MNHNY and SVGAGI (reference sequence). The V gene lost 7 bases and the J gene lost 4 bases, with 16 bases spanning the gap. The CDR3 sequence is 14 residues long. The CDR3 spells CASTDGGAFYGYTF. For the CDR3, the DNA is TGTGCCAGCACCGATGGGGGGGCCTTCTATGGCTACACCTTC.

This clone was counted between two and nine times. The chain carries TRBV4-3 and TRBJ2-3; TRBD2 matches at 9 bases. The V and J ends lost 0 bases and 8 bases, in that order; junction bases with no gene match: 15. Germline V gene sequence: CDR1 LGHNA, CDR2 YSLEER. The CDR3 is made up of 18 amino acids. CDR3 nucleotides: TGCGCCAGCAGCCAAGATTCCCCAGCGGGGGGCCTTAGGGTTACGCAGTATTTT. This translates into CASSQDSPAGGLRVTQYF.

This clone was seen a few times. The chain uses TRBV19 and TRBJ1-4, with 10 bases that match TRBD1. Trimming at V came to 4 bases and at J to 7 bases, leaving 9 bases not matched to a gene. The CDR3 length is 16 residues. Germline assignment: CDR1 LNHDA and CDR2 SQIVND (reference sequence). The CDR3 coding sequence is TGTGCCAGTAGTACGACTAGGACAGGGGGTGGTGAAAAACTGTTTTTT. It codes for CASSTTRTGGGEKLFF.

This rearrangement joins TRBV30 to TRBJ1-2, with a possible D match to TRBD1 (5 bases). Deletions cut 1 base from V and 6 bases from J, with 12 bases between. CDR3 length: 13 amino acids. Germline V gene sequence: CDR1 GTSNPN, CDR2 SVGIG (reference sequence). CDR3 region: CAWSEGPKDGYTF. The CDR3 DNA reads TGTGCCTGGAGTGAGGGGCCCAAAGATGGCTACACCTTC.

On this clone itself: Other DNA sequences in this sample translate to the same CDR3. The chain has TRBV6-1 and TRBJ1-1, with a possible D match to TRBD1 (6 bases). The CDR3 extends over 13 amino acids. V was clipped by 5 bases and J by 3 bases, with 10 bases between them. The germline CDR1 and CDR2 sequences are MNHNS and SASEGT. The CDR3 is CASSKDSYTEAFF. The CDR3 nucleotides are TGTGCCAGCAGTAAGGACAGCTACACTGAAGCTTTCTTT.